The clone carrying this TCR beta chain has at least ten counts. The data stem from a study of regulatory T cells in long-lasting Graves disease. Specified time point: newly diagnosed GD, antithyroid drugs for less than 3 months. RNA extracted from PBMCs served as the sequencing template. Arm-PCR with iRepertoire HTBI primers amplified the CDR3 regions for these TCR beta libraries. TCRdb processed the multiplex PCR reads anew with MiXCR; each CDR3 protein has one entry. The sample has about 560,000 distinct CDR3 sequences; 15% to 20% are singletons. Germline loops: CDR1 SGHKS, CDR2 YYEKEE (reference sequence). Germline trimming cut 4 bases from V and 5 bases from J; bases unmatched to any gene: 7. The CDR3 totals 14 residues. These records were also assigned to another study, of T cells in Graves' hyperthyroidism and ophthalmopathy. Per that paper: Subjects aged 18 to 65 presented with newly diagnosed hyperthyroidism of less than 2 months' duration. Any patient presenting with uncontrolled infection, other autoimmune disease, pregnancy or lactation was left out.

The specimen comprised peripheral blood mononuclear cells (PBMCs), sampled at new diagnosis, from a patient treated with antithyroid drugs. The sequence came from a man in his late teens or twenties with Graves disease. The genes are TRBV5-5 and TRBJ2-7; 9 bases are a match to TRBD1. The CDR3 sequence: CASSPGQGINEQYF. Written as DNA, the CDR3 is TGTGCCAGCAGCCCGGGACAGGGCATCAACGAGCAGTACTTC.